This T cell receptor (beta chain) was documented in a study of post-analysis software for immune sequencing data. In the study overall: Relapsing-remitting, secondary progressive and progressive-relapsing forms made up the multiple sclerosis disease courses.

Of note for this clonotype: Its antigen is undetermined.

Prepared libraries of TCR beta cDNA carried unique molecular identifiers. T cells, about 0.95 to 11 million of them, yielded approximately 530,000 cDNA molecules. TCRdb analysed the PCR reads with MiXCR anew, one entry per CDR3 protein. The data show some 700,000 distinct CDR3 sequences, more than 50% seen once. The study, taken as a whole, reports: The study found TRBV5-6, TRBV5-1 and TRBV20-1 among roughly 5 TRBV segments more frequent in patients than controls. Significantly lower normalized Chao1 diversity was seen in multiple sclerosis patients than in controls.

Germline V gives CDR1 SGHDT, CDR2 YYEEEE. V lost 4 bases and J lost 5, with 15 bases in between. This CDR3 region has 14 residues. The chain has TRBV5-6 and TRBJ2-5; D perhaps matches TRBD2 (6 bases). The sequence derives from a girl aged 2 to 9 with multiple sclerosis. Sequencing used blood. Written as DNA, the CDR3 is TGTGCCAGCAGCCCGTTGCGGGGAATTGAGACCCAGTACTTC. It yields the protein CASSPLRGIETQYF.